This entry lists 23 T cell receptor beta chains sequenced from one sample in a study of blood T cells in healthy people across ages. Then a second PCR, running about 6 to 12 cycles, was carried out with a sample-barcoded 5' primer and a J-beta primer mix. Via MiXCR, TCRdb re-called the 5' RACE reads, giving one row per CDR3 protein. The sample gives a few hundred thousand distinct CDR3 sequences, 45% to 65% of which show up once; over 40% is in the top ten. The sample was blood. Every receptor here comes from a man aged 55 to 70 in good health.

In the case of this clonotype: With a much larger clone just one base away, this may be a read error. The V call is TRBV20-1, the J call TRBJ2-5, with a tentative D call TRBD2 (6 bases). Germline V CDR1 and CDR2: DFQATT, SNEGSKA (reference sequence). The CDR3 is made up of 13 amino acids. Trimming removed 6 bases at V and 4 bases at J, with 15 bases between. The CDR3 DNA sequence: TGCAGTGCCCTTGGGACTCGGCTAGAGACCCAGTACTTC. It is translated as CSALGTRLETQYF.

The chain combines TRBV6-1 with TRBJ2-3, with 7 bases aligning to TRBD2. The CDR3 consists of 13 residues. V was pared by 6 bases and J by 2 bases, with 2 bases of the junction left unmatched. CDR1 is MNHNS and CDR2 is SASEGT in the germline V gene. DNA for the CDR3: TGTGCCAGCAGCGGGGGGTACACAGATACGCAGTATTTT. Residues: CASSGGYTDTQYF.

This clonotype was seen only once. The chain combines TRBV2 with TRBJ2-7; the D is unclear. CDR1 and CDR2 from the germline V gene are SNHLY and FYNNEI. This CDR3 has 14 amino acids. Trimming removed 6 bases from V and 5 bases from J, with 17 bases in between. CDR3: CASSRSLPSDEQYF. In nucleotides, the CDR3 is TGTGCCAGCAGCCGTAGTCTACCCTCGGACGAGCAGTACTTC.

The chain has TRBV28 and TRBJ2-7; D unclear. The V end lost 4 bases, the J end lost 2 bases, and 9 bases lay between the germline ends. The CDR3 sequence is 13 residues long. The germline V gene encodes CDR1 MDHEN and CDR2 SYDVKM. This chain's CDR3 is CASSSGNPYEQYF. DNA of the CDR3: TGTGCCAGCAGTTCAGGTAATCCCTACGAGCAGTACTTC.

The sample holds a few counts of this clonotype. The J gene is TRBJ2-7, the V gene TRBV27; D is perhaps TRBD1 or TRBD2 (6 bases each). In germline, CDR1 is MNHEY, CDR2 SMNVEV (reference sequence). The CDR3 consists of 17 residues. V lost 2 bases to trimming and J lost 10 bases, with 27 bases between them. CDR3 sequence (DNA): TGTGCCAGCAGTTTAAGGCAGGGGAGGATCGGTAACGGGATTCAGTACTTC. Protein sequence: CASSLRQGRIGNGIQYF.

This clonotype was counted ten times or more. The V call is TRBV29-1, the J call TRBJ2-7, with 9 nucleotides matching TRBD1. The V gene end was trimmed by 7 bases and the J gene end by 7 bases; junction bases not matched to a gene: 14. The CDR3 loop spans 14 amino acids. Germline CDR1 reads SQVTM; CDR2 reads ANQGSEA. The CDR3 DNA is TGCAGCGCATTGGGGGACAGGGACCATCGGGAGCAGTACTTC. It is translated as CSALGDRDHREQYF.

Only a few counts were recorded for this clonotype. Germline is not matched at one junction end, which may reflect a read error. This rearrangement joins TRBV11-3 to TRBJ2-3; tentative D call: TRBD2 (5 bases). The CDR3 length is 13 residues. Germline loops: CDR1 SGHNT, CDR2 YENEEA. CDR3: CAGSLEGPHTQYF. CDR3 sequence (DNA): TGTGCCGGCAGCTTAGAGGGTCCACATACGCAGTATTTT. Drawing the rest from reference TRBV11-3 and TRBJ2-3, the complete variable domain is EAGVVQSPRYKIIEKKQPVAFWCNPISGHNTLYWYLQNLGQGPELLIRYENEEAVDDSQLPKDRFSAERLKGVDSTLKIQPAELGDSAVYLCAGSLEGPHTQYFGPGTRLTVL.

This chain uses TRBV6-5 with TRBJ2-4; 7 nucleotides line up with TRBD1. CDR1 is MNHEY and CDR2 is SVGAGI in the germline V gene. This CDR3 has 15 residues. The V and J ends lost 0 bases and 13 bases, in that order; junction bases with no gene match: 12. As DNA, the CDR3 is TGTGCCAGCAGTTACTCAAGGGACAGTATTAAGGAGCAGTACTTC. It yields the protein CASSYSRDSIKEQYF.

This chain joins TRBV6-2 or TRBV6-3 and TRBJ2-4; 7 bases are shared with TRBD1. TRBJ2-7 matches the DNA end more closely, so the J call is doubtful. The V gene's germline CDR1 is MNHEY and CDR2 SVGEGT. CDR3 length: 13 amino acids. The CDR3 sequence is CASRTTGKDEQYF. DNA of the CDR3: TGTGCCAGCAGGACGACAGGGAAGGACGAGCAGTACTTC.

The chain couples TRBV28 to TRBJ2-5; tentative D call: TRBD1 (7 bases). The CDR3 contains 14 residues. The V end lost 7 bases, the J end lost 0 bases, and 12 bases lay between the germline ends. In germline, CDR1 is MDHEN, CDR2 SYDVKM. The CDR3 DNA sequence: TGTGCCAGCAAGGGGGCGGGGAACCAAGAGACCCAGTACTTC. Protein: CASKGAGNQETQYF.

In this sample, this clonotype turned up a few times. The genes are TRBV6-2 or TRBV6-3 and TRBJ2-3, with 10 positions matching TRBD2. CDR3 length: 14 residues. V shed 6 bases and J 6 bases; nucleotides not matched to a gene: 6. CDR1 and CDR2 (germline): MNHEY, SVGEGT. The chain's CDR3 is CASSLAGALDTQYF. In nucleotides, the CDR3 is TGTGCCAGCAGCCTAGCGGGGGCCTTGGATACGCAGTATTTT.

This clonotype was observed at least ten times. This chain connects TRBV2 to TRBJ2-5, with 8 bases matching TRBD2. CDR1 and CDR2 (germline): SNHLY, FYNNEI. The CDR3 contains 11 residues. V shed 8 bases and J 4 bases; nucleotides not matched to a gene: 0. The CDR3 DNA follows: TGTGCCAGCCGGGGGGGAGAGACCCAGTACTTC. Translation: CASRGGETQYF.

This clonotype was picked up a small number of times. This chain links TRBV7-3 with TRBJ2-3; the D is unclear. CDR3 length: 15 residues. The germline V and J ends were trimmed by 2 bases and 4 bases, with 13 bases remaining between them. CDR1 is SGHTA, CDR2 FQGTGA, per germline. DNA for the CDR3: TGTGCCAGCAGCTTAGGGATGGGCCTTCCAGATACGCAGTATTTT. Protein: CASSLGMGLPDTQYF. Based on the CDR3 plus reference TRBV7-3 and TRBJ2-3, the full variable domain is GAGVSQTPSNKVTEKGKYVELRCDPISGHTALYWYRQSLGQGPEFLIYFQGTGAADDSGLPNDRFFAVRPEGSVSTLKIQRTERGDSAVYLCASSLGMGLPDTQYFGPGTRLTVL.

The chain is built from TRBV20-1 and TRBJ2-4; possibly TRBD2 for D (6 bases). The assigned J gene may be wrong: the sequence end matches TRBJ2-7 better. The germline V gene has CDR1 DFQATT and CDR2 SNEGSKA (reference sequence). The CDR3 consists of 13 residues. CDR3 DNA: TGCAGTGCTAGGGGTGGGGGGATCCACGAGCAGTACTTC. Translation gives CSARGGGIHEQYF.

A word on this clonotype: A junction boundary mismatches the germline segment, possibly from a read error. The chain carries TRBV20-1 and TRBJ2-7; D might be TRBD1 (5 bases). The germline gives CDR1 DFQATT, CDR2 SNEGSKA (reference sequence). The CDR3 is made up of 13 amino acids. The CDR3 nucleotides are TGCAGTGCTAACAGGCCGAGCTCCTACGAGCGGTACTTC. It translates to CSANRPSSYERYF.

The chain recombines TRBV4-2 with TRBJ2-7, with D perhaps TRBD2 (6 bases). Near its end, the DNA agrees better with TRBJ2-5, so the J call may be wrong. This CDR3 comprises 15 residues. CDR1 and CDR2 (germline): LGHNA, YNFKEQ. The CDR3 here is CASSQEWSSGETQYF. CDR3 nucleotide sequence: TGTGCCAGCAGCCAAGAATGGAGTAGCGGTGAGACCCAGTACTTC.

This chain uses TRBV7-3 with TRBJ1-1, with D uncertain. The CDR3 is made up of 13 amino acids. CDR1 and CDR2 (germline): SGHTA, FQGTGA. V shed 8 bases and J shed 1 base, with 11 bases lying between them. Written as DNA, the CDR3 is TGTGCCAGCGGCGAAGGGCCGAACACTGAAGCTTTCTTT. Protein product: CASGEGPNTEAFF.

This clonotype was recorded only once. Given a much more abundant clone one base away, this may be a read error. The V and J genes are TRBV11-3 and TRBJ2-1, with 8 bases that match TRBD2. The CDR3 has 14 amino acids. Germline V gene sequence: CDR1 SGHNT, CDR2 YENEEA. CDR3 protein: CTSSSRAGGDEQFF. For the CDR3, the DNA is TGTACCAGCAGCTCAAGGGCCGGGGGGGATGAGCAGTTCTTC.

This sequence joins TRBV20-1 and TRBJ2-6, with D unresolved. CDR1 and CDR2 (germline): DFQATT, SNEGSKA (reference sequence). V lost 3 bases and J lost 2, with 5 bases in between. This CDR3 is built from 13 residues. CDR3 sequence (DNA): TGCAGTGCTAGTCTTCCTGGGGCCAACGTCCTGACTTTC. As protein: CSASLPGANVLTF.

This clonotype was seen many times. One end of the junction fails to match germline, which may point to a read error. J is TRBJ1-1 and V is TRBV20-1, with TRBD1 matching over 8 bases. Germline V CDR1 and CDR2: DFQATT, SNEGSKA (reference sequence). This CDR3 comprises 15 residues. This CDR3 reads CSAIPPTGVKTEAFF. CDR3 bases: TGCAGTGCTATCCCCCCGACAGGGGTGAAGACTGAAGCTTTCTTT.

V and J are TRBV6-5 and TRBJ1-1; D remains ambiguous. The CDR3 sequence is 13 residues long. Germline values: CDR1 MNHEY, CDR2 SVGAGI. The V and J ends lost 6 bases and 0 bases respectively, with 8 bases between them. The CDR3 bases are TGTGCCAGCAGCTATCGTGTGAACACTGAAGCTTTCTTT. Amino acid sequence: CASSYRVNTEAFF.

This clonotype was detected many times. With a much larger clone just one base away, this may be a read error. This chain uses TRBV5-1 with TRBJ2-5; D ambiguous. V was shortened by 3 bases and J by 5 bases, with 11 bases between the two germline ends. Per the germline V gene, CDR1 is SGHRS and CDR2 is YFSETQ. The CDR3 is made up of 13 amino acids. The CDR3 region is CASSWRFAETQYF. The DNA for the CDR3 is TGCGCCAGCAGCTGGCGATTCGCGGAGACCCAGTACTTC.

In regard to this clonotype: A much bigger clone sits one base away, suggesting this may be a read error. This chain joins TRBV4-2 and TRBJ2-7, with D possibly being TRBD2 (5 bases). This CDR3 spans 14 amino acids. Germline CDR1 reads LGHNA; CDR2 reads YNFKEQ. The CDR3 here is CANSHTRISYEQYF. The CDR3 region has the DNA TGTGCCAACAGCCACACTAGAATCTCCTACGAGCAGTACTTC.